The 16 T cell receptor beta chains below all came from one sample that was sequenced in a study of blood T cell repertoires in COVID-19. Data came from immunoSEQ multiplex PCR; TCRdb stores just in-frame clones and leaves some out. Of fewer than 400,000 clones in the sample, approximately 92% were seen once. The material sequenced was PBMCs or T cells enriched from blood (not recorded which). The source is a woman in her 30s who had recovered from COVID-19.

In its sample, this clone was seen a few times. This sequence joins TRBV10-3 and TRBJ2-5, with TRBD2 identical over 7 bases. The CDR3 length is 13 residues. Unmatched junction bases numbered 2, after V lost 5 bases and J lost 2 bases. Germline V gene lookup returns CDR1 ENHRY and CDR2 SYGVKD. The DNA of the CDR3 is TGTGCCATCAGTCTAGCGGATCAAGAGACCCAGTACTTC. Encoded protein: CAISLADQETQYF.

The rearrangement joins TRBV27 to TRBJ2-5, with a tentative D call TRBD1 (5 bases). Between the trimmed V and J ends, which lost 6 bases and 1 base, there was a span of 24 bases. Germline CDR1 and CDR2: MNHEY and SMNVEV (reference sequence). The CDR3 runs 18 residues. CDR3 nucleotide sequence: TGTGCCAGCAGCCGGACAAGGATCATTTTGGTAGGCCAAGAGACCCAGTACTTC. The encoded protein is CASSRTRIILVGQETQYF.

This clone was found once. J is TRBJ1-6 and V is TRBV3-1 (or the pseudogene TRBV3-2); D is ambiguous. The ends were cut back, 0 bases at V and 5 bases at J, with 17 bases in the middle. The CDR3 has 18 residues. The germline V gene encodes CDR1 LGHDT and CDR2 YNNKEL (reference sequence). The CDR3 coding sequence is TGTGCCAGCAGCCAAGATCTGCCTAGGAAAGGTCATAATTCACCCCTCCACTTT. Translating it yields CASSQDLPRKGHNSPLHF.

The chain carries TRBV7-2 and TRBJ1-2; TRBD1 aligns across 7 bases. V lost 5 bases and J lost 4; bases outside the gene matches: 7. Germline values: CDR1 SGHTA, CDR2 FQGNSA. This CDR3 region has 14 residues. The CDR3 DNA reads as TGTGCCAGCAGCAAGGGGACAGATCGCTATGGCTACACCTTC. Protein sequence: CASSKGTDRYGYTF.

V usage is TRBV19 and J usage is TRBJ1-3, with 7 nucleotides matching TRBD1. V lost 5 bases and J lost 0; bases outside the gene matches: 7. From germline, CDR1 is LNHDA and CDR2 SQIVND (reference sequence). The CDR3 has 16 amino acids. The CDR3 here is CASSPRTGGSGNTIYF. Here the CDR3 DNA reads TGTGCCAGTAGTCCCCGGACAGGAGGCTCTGGAAACACCATATATTTT. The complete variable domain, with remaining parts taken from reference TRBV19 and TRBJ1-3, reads DGGITQSPKYLFRKEGQNVTLSCEQNLNHDAMYWYRQDPGQGLRLIYYSQIVNDFQKGDIAEGYSVSREKKESFPLTVTSAQKNPTAFYLCASSPRTGGSGNTIYFGEGSWLTVV.

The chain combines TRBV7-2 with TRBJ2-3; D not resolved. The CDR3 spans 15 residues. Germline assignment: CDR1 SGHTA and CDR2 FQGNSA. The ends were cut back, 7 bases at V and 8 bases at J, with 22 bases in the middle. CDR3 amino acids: CASTLWAPSSGTQYF. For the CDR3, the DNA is TGTGCCAGCACCCTTTGGGCCCCCTCGTCCGGTACGCAGTATTTT.

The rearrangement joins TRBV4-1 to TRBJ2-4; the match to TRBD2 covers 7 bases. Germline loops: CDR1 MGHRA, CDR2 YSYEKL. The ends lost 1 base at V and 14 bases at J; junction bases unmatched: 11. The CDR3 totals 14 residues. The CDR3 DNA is TGCGCCAGCAGCCAAGCGAACCCTCGGGGGGAGAAGTACTTC. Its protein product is CASSQANPRGEKYF.

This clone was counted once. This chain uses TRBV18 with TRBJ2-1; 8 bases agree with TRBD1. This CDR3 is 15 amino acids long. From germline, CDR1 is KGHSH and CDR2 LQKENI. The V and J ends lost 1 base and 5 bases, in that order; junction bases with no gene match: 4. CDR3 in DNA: TGTGCCAGCTCACCACGGACAGGGAATAACAATGAGCAGTTCTTC. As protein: CASSPRTGNNNEQFF.

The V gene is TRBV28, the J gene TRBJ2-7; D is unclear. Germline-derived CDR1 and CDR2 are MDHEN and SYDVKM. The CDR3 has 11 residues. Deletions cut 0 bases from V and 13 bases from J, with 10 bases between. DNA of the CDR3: TGTGCCAGCAGTTTATGGGCTCAGAAATACTTC. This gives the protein CASSLWAQKYF.

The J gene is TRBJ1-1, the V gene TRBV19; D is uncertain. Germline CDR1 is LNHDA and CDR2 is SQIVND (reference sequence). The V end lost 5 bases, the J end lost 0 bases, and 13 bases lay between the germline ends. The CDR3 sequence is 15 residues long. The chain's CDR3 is CASSPGPRMNTEAFF. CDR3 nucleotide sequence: TGTGCCAGTAGTCCAGGCCCCCGGATGAACACTGAAGCTTTCTTT.

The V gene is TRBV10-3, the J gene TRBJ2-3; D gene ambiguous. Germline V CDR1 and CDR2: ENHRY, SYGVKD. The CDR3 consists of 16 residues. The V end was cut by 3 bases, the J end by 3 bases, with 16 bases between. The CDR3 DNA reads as TGTGCCATCAGTGAAGGAGTCAGATCTAAAACAGATACGCAGTATTTT. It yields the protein CAISEGVRSKTDTQYF.

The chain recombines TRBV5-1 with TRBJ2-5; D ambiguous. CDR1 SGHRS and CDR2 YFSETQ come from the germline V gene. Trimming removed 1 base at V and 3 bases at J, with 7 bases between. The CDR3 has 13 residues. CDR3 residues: CASSLWAEETQYF. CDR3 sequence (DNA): TGCGCCAGCAGCTTGTGGGCAGAAGAGACCCAGTACTTC.

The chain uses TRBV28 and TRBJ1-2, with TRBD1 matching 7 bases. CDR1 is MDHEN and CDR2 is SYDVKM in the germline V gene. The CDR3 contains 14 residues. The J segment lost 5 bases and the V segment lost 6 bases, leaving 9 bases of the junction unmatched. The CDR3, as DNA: TGTGCCAGCAGAACAACAGGGGTTAATTATGGCTACACCTTC. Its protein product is CASRTTGVNYGYTF.

The CDR3: CASRRTSGDTQYF. CDR3 bases: TGCGCCAGCCGCAGGACTAGCGGGGATACGCAGTATTTT. V usage is TRBV5-1 and J usage is TRBJ2-3; the match to TRBD2 covers 11 bases. J lost 6 bases, V lost 7 bases, and 4 bases had no gene match. Germline V gives CDR1 SGHRS, CDR2 YFSETQ. This CDR3 is 13 amino acids long. The whole variable domain, remainder taken from reference TRBV5-1 and TRBJ2-3, is KAGVTQTPRYLIKTRGQQVTLSCSPISGHRSVSWYQQTPGQGLQFLFEYFSETQRNKGNFPGRFSGRQFSNSRSEMNVSTLELGDSALYLCASRRTSGDTQYFGPGTRLTVL.

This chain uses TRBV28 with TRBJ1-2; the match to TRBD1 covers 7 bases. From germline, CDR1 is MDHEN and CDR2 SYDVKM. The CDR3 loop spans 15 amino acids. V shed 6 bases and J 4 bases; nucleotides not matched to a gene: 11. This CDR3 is CASRATGENPYGYTF. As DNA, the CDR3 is TGTGCCAGCAGGGCCACAGGGGAAAACCCCTATGGCTACACCTTC.

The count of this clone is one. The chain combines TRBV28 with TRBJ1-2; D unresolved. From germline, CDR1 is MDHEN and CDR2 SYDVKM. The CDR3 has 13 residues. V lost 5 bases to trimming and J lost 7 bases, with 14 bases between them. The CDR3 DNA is TGTGCCAGCAGTCTTGGGAGGTCCCCTGGCTACACCTTC. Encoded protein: CASSLGRSPGYTF.